This T cell receptor (beta chain) is drawn from a study of neurological immune-mediated disorders. Notes on the study in general: HTLV-1-associated myelopathy led in TCR clonal expansion, while multiple sclerosis ranked lowest, below healthy controls.

With regard to this clonotype: The antigen is unknown.

It was by 5'RACE with 10-nucleotide random UMIs that the cDNA was made. Over 200 million TCR-beta sequences, together covering 15-18 subjects, were produced by every individual sequencing run that was carried out. TCRdb recomputed calls from the 5' RACE reads with MiXCR, one row per CDR3 protein. The data contain over 55,000 distinct CDR3 sequences, 9.5% to 12% of them seen just once; the ten biggest clones take up 6.5% to 8%. The time point denotes: longitudinal time-point 1 (baseline). CDR1 is SGHTA and CDR2 is FQGNSA in the germline V gene. The CDR3 runs 14 residues. Trimming left V 1 base short and J 4 bases short, with 10 bases between.

The source of this sequence is a male donor with HTLV-1-associated myelopathy (HAM/TSP). The chain uses TRBV7-2 and TRBJ1-1; D call uncertain. Sequencing was carried out using PBMCs. CDR3 loop: CASSLVVVVTEAFF. The CDR3 nucleotides are TGTGCCAGCAGCTTAGTGGTTGTAGTCACTGAAGCTTTCTTT.